This TCR beta chain was recovered during a study of blood T cell repertoires in COVID-19. Background on the study: Sites across the United States, Italy and Spain contributed samples from acute and convalescent COVID-19. The cDNA or gDNA used as material had been derived from T cells, B-cell-depleted T cells, or PBMCs.

J lost 6 bases, V lost 8 bases, and 7 bases had no gene match. This CDR3 region has 15 residues. CDR1 WSHSY and CDR2 SAAADI come from the germline V gene. Per the original data handling: Estimation of nucleated cell counts was performed using reference gene primer amplification. Assay used: immunoSEQ multiplex PCR; TCRdb lists only in-frame clones, some missing. V and J calls and clone size are those listed in that table; D and trimming were worked out from the DNA. The profile covers around 120,000 clones, with around two thirds appearing a single time and roughly 2% taken by the ten largest. The specimen sequenced was peripheral blood. The chain joins TRBV10-2 to TRBJ2-2; 12 positions agree with TRBD1. The receptor was derived from a woman aged 70 to 79 with acute or convalescent COVID-19. The CDR3 protein is CASRDRGPTAGELFF. The CDR3 DNA reads TGCGCCAGCCGGGACAGGGGGCCAACCGCCGGGGAGCTGTTTTTT.